This T cell receptor beta chain appears in the sequencing data of a study of blood T cell repertoires in COVID-19. The V segment lost 7 bases and the J segment 5 bases; nucleotides outside the gene matches: 6. CDR3 length: 13 residues. CDR1 is MNHNY and CDR2 is SVGAGI in the germline V gene (reference sequence). Under the authors' procedure: Amplifying reference gene primers gave estimates of nucleated cell counts. TCRdb keeps only in-frame clones here, not all; method: immunoSEQ multiplex PCR. V, J and clone size are those of that table, while D and trimming were read from the DNA. The sample has approximately 190,000 clones, about 80% seen once.

Input material: peripheral blood. The source of this sequence is a man in his sixties with acute or convalescent COVID-19. The chain combines TRBV6-6 with TRBJ1-2; 8 nucleotides line up with TRBD1. CDR3 in DNA: TGTGCCAGCAACGGACAGGGTGGTTATGGCTACACCTTC. Protein product: CASNGQGGYGYTF.